Presented here are 31 T cell receptor beta chains from one specimen sequenced in a study of PD-1 blockade in classical Hodgkin lymphoma. All patients experienced relapse after autologous stem cell transplantation, and brentuximab vedotin exposure was variable. Starting with thawed PBMCs, CD4+ T cells were purified by magnetic negative selection. Here immunoSEQ multiplex PCR was the method, and the copy in TCRdb shows in-frame clones only, minus some. The data hold about 16,000 clones, with 70% to 90% observed a single time. Material: CD4+ T cells from blood, obtained at baseline. The receptors come from a human donor with classical Hodgkin lymphoma.

The genes are TRBV27 and TRBJ2-7, with D perhaps matching TRBD1 or TRBD2 (5 bases each). This CDR3 is 14 amino acids long. The V end lost 6 bases, the J end lost 3 bases, and 15 bases lay between the germline ends. Germline V lookup: CDR1 MNHEY, CDR2 SMNVEV (reference sequence). The CDR3 region has the DNA TGTGCCAGCAGCCTAAGGGACGCAGGCTACGAGCAGTACTTC. It specifies CASSLRDAGYEQYF.

The V call is TRBV6-5, the J call TRBJ2-5, with D maybe TRBD1 (6 bases). The length of the CDR3 is 13 residues. The germline V gene has CDR1 MNHEY and CDR2 SVGAGI. Trimming stripped 4 bases from V and 3 bases from J, with 9 bases between. The CDR3, as DNA: TGTGCCAGCAGTTTTGGACAGAAAGAGACCCAGTACTTC. Its protein product is CASSFGQKETQYF.

V usage is TRBV28 and J usage is TRBJ1-5; D is undetermined. Between the trimmed V and J ends, which lost 10 bases and 2 bases, there was a span of 9 bases. The CDR3 contains 12 residues. Germline CDR1 MDHEN, CDR2 SYDVKM. The CDR3 sequence: CATDVGNQPQHF. Written as DNA, the CDR3 is TGTGCCACCGATGTTGGCAATCAGCCCCAGCATTTT. The full variable domain, rest sourced from reference TRBV28 and TRBJ1-5, is DVKVTQSSRYLVKRTGEKVFLECVQDMDHENMFWYRQDPGLGLRLIYFSYDVKMKEKGDIPEGYSVSREKKERFSLILESASTNQTSMYLCATDVGNQPQHFGDGTRLSIL.

The rearrangement uses TRBV5-4 and TRBJ2-2, with TRBD2 identical over 7 bases. The CDR3 sequence is 16 residues long. V was pared by 0 bases and J by 5 bases, with 7 bases of the junction left unmatched. Germline assignment: CDR1 SGHNT and CDR2 YYREEE (reference sequence). CDR3 bases: TGTGCCAGCAGCTTGGGAGCGGGAAAGGGGACCGGGGAGCTGTTTTTT. Encoded protein: CASSLGAGKGTGELFF.

CDR3 coding DNA: TGTGCCAGCAGTGAACTTGGGGGGATTAACACTGAAGCTTTCTTT. It specifies CASSELGGINTEAFF. The rearrangement links TRBV6-1 to TRBJ1-1; possibly TRBD1 for D (5 bases). The germline V and J ends were trimmed by 2 bases and 2 bases, with 12 bases remaining between them. The CDR3 runs to 15 residues. CDR1 and CDR2 (germline): MNHNS, SASEGT.

This clone has a single count. The rearrangement links TRBV28 to TRBJ2-5; possibly TRBD2 for D (6 bases). From germline, CDR1 is MDHEN and CDR2 SYDVKM. The CDR3 consists of 15 residues. V lost 6 bases and J 1 base, leaving 15 bases between the germline ends. This chain's CDR3 is CASSPPGGIQETQYF. The CDR3 DNA reads TGTGCCAGCAGCCCTCCCGGGGGAATCCAAGAGACCCAGTACTTC. The full variable domain, its missing parts supplied by reference TRBV28 and TRBJ2-5, is DVKVTQSSRYLVKRTGEKVFLECVQDMDHENMFWYRQDPGLGLRLIYFSYDVKMKEKGDIPEGYSVSREKKERFSLILESASTNQTSMYLCASSPPGGIQETQYFGPGTRLLVL.

The chain joins TRBV9 to TRBJ2-5, with 8 bases that match TRBD2. The germline gives CDR1 SGDLS, CDR2 YYNGEE. V gave up 0 bases and J gave up 1 base; unmatched junction bases: 5. The CDR3 totals 16 residues. CDR3 bases: TGTGCCAGCAGCGTAGGGGGACTAGGGCTCCAAGAGACCCAGTACTTC. It codes for CASSVGGLGLQETQYF.

The rearrangement uses TRBV5-6 and TRBJ2-7; D is possibly TRBD1 (8 bases). The CDR3 spans 15 residues. The V end lost 4 bases, the J end lost 3 bases, and 17 bases lay between the germline ends. Germline values: CDR1 SGHDT, CDR2 YYEEEE. The CDR3 reads CASSARYRGGYEQYF. The DNA for the CDR3 is TGTGCCAGCAGCGCAAGATACAGGGGGGGCTACGAGCAGTACTTC. The whole variable domain, remainder taken from reference TRBV5-6 and TRBJ2-7, is DAGVTQSPTHLIKTRGQQVTLRCSPKSGHDTVSWYQQALGQGPQFIFQYYEEEERQRGNFPDRFSGHQFPNYSSELNVNALLLGDSALYLCASSARYRGGYEQYFGPGTRLTVT.

The genes are TRBV10-3 and TRBJ2-1, with unresolved D. Trimming stripped 3 bases from V and 9 bases from J, with 12 bases between. The CDR3 length is 13 residues. Germline loops: CDR1 ENHRY, CDR2 SYGVKD. The CDR3 nucleotides are TGTGCCATCAGTGATATAGGGTCAGGTGAGCAGTTCTTC. This sequence encodes CAISDIGSGEQFF.

The chain combines TRBV18 with TRBJ2-1; D is ambiguous. Germline V gene sequence: CDR1 KGHSH, CDR2 LQKENI. V was trimmed by 5 bases and J by 7 bases, leaving 12 bases between them. There are 13 residues in the CDR3. The CDR3: CASSSGSTNEQFF. CDR3 sequence (DNA): TGTGCCAGCTCATCTGGCAGCACGAATGAGCAGTTCTTC.

The chain links TRBV27 to TRBJ2-3; D might be TRBD2 (6 bases). The CDR3 runs 17 residues. Trimming took off 5 bases at V and 2 bases at J, with 20 bases between the two ends. Germline values: CDR1 MNHEY, CDR2 SMNVEV (reference sequence). The CDR3 nucleotides read TGTGCCAGCAGTCCCCCTCAGGGAGGACCCACCACAGATACGCAGTATTTT. Protein: CASSPPQGGPTTDTQYF.

The chain couples TRBV7-3 to TRBJ1-1; no reliable D call. CDR1 and CDR2 from the germline V gene are SGHTA and FQGTGA. V gave up 3 bases and J gave up 7 bases, with 12 bases separating them. The CDR3 is 13 residues long. This CDR3 reads CASSFSEGGEAFF. In nucleotides, the CDR3 is TGTGCCAGCAGCTTTTCAGAAGGAGGTGAAGCTTTCTTT.

The genes are TRBV7-2 and TRBJ2-3; no clear D gene. Germline V gene lookup returns CDR1 SGHTA and CDR2 FQGNSA. The V and J ends lost 2 bases and 10 bases respectively, with 13 bases between them. This CDR3 spans 13 amino acids. CDR3 residues: CASSLLSQSAQYF. The CDR3 coding sequence is TGTGCCAGCAGCTTATTGTCCCAATCAGCGCAGTATTTT.

The V gene is TRBV18, the J gene TRBJ2-5; 10 positions agree with TRBD2. Germline V CDR1 and CDR2: KGHSH, LQKENI. The CDR3 is 15 residues long. Trimming cost V 4 bases and J 5 bases; bases outside gene matches: 7. The CDR3 sequence is CASSQTAGGMETQYF. CDR3 nucleotide sequence: TGTGCCAGCTCACAGACAGCGGGGGGGATGGAGACCCAGTACTTC.

The chain links TRBV28 to TRBJ2-2; 8 bases agree with TRBD2. From germline, CDR1 is MDHEN and CDR2 SYDVKM. J lost 0 bases, V lost 2 bases, and 11 bases had no gene match. This CDR3 spans 19 amino acids. The CDR3 spells CASSLRVWVRGANTGELFF. The CDR3 bases are TGTGCCAGCAGTTTAAGGGTATGGGTGCGGGGGGCGAACACCGGGGAGCTGTTTTTT.

The chain employs TRBV2 and TRBJ2-3; TRBD1 might be the D (5 bases). Germline CDR1 is SNHLY and CDR2 is FYNNEI. V was shortened by 2 bases and J by 2 bases, with 14 bases between the two germline ends. The CDR3 has 16 amino acids. Here the CDR3 DNA reads TGTGCCAGCAGTGAAAATGTAGGGGTTGACACAGATACGCAGTATTTT. It codes for CASSENVGVDTDTQYF. The full variable domain, in which reference TRBV2 and TRBJ2-3 provide the parts outside the CDR3, is EPEVTQTPSHQVTQMGQEVILRCVPISNHLYFYWYRQILGQKVEFLVSFYNNEISEKSEIFDDQFSVERPDGSNFTLKIRSTKLEDSAMYFCASSENVGVDTDTQYFGPGTRLTVL.

This clone was found once. This sequence joins TRBV19 and TRBJ2-5, with D tentatively TRBD1 (6 bases). V gave up 0 bases and J gave up 4 bases, with 12 bases separating them. The CDR3 length is 15 residues. The germline gives CDR1 LNHDA, CDR2 SQIVND (reference sequence). CDR3 coding DNA: TGTGCCAGTAGTATAGACTGGGGCAGGGGAGAGACCCAGTACTTC. It codes for CASSIDWGRGETQYF.

The chain combines TRBV18 with TRBJ1-4, with 9 positions matching TRBD1. The junction had 2 bases not matched to a gene; V was cut back by 4 bases and J by 5 bases. CDR1 is KGHSH and CDR2 is LQKENI in the germline V gene. The CDR3 runs 14 residues. The CDR3 DNA follows: TGTGCCAGCTCACAGGACAGGGGCAATGAAAAACTGTTTTTT. Protein: CASSQDRGNEKLFF.

The rearrangement joins TRBV19 to TRBJ1-5, with 9 positions matching TRBD1. V dropped 4 bases and J dropped 3; count of bases not matched to a gene: 4. This CDR3 is 15 amino acids long. In germline, CDR1 is LNHDA, CDR2 SQIVND (reference sequence). CDR3 DNA sequence: TGTGCCAGTAGTAGGACAGGGGTCGCCAATCAGCCCCAGCATTTT. Protein sequence: CASSRTGVANQPQHF.

The chain recombines TRBV5-6 with TRBJ2-1; the D gene is possibly TRBD2 (5 bases). Per the germline V gene, CDR1 is SGHDT and CDR2 is YYEEEE. With 1 base removed from V and 6 bases from J, the gap between germline ends came to 14 bases. The CDR3 consists of 15 residues. For the CDR3, the DNA is TGTGCCAGCAGCTTGCCCGTCGGGGTCGCCAATGAGCAGTTCTTC. This sequence encodes CASSLPVGVANEQFF.

V is TRBV10-3 and J is TRBJ2-2, with 9 bases identical to TRBD2. CDR1 and CDR2 (germline): ENHRY, SYGVKD. The CDR3 covers 16 residues. The trim removed 5 bases at V and 3 bases at J, leaving 7 bases unmatched. The CDR3 region is CAISWGGGADTGELFF. DNA of the CDR3: TGTGCCATCAGTTGGGGCGGGGGGGCGGACACCGGGGAGCTGTTTTTT.

This clone is a singleton in its sample. The rearrangement uses TRBV11-2 and TRBJ1-5, with D uncertain. V gave up 2 bases and J gave up 4 bases, with 6 bases separating them. CDR1 is SGHAT, CDR2 FQNNGV, per germline. CDR3 length equals 13 residues. CDR3 region: CASSLTRNQPQHF. Written as DNA, the CDR3 is TGTGCCAGCAGCTTAACTAGGAATCAGCCCCAGCATTTT.

The chain employs TRBV7-2 and TRBJ1-2, with 8 bases identical to TRBD1. The germline V gene encodes CDR1 SGHTA and CDR2 FQGNSA. This CDR3 region has 13 residues. J gave up 6 bases and V 3 bases, and 3 bases lay outside the gene matches. The CDR3 region has the DNA TGTGCCAGCAGCTTGGCAGGGGGCGATGGCTACACCTTC. Residues: CASSLAGGDGYTF. Combining the CDR3 with reference TRBV7-2 and TRBJ1-2 gives the whole variable domain GAGVSQSPSNKVTEKGKDVELRCDPISGHTALYWYRQSLGQGLEFLIYFQGNSAPDKSGLPSDRFSAERTGGSVSTLTIQRTQQEDSAVYLCASSLAGGDGYTFGSGTRLTVV.

The V and J genes are TRBV11-2 and TRBJ2-3; possibly TRBD2 for D (5 bases). Germline CDR1 and CDR2: SGHAT and FQNNGV. The CDR3 runs 15 residues. The V and J ends lost 1 base and 5 bases respectively, with 13 bases between them. This CDR3 reads CASSLGGLFGDTQYF. CDR3 DNA: TGTGCCAGCAGCTTAGGAGGACTGTTCGGAGATACGCAGTATTTT. The full variable domain, with the rest looked up from reference TRBV11-2 and TRBJ2-3, is EAGVAQSPRYKIIEKRQSVAFWCNPISGHATLYWYQQILGQGPKLLIQFQNNGVVDDSQLPKDRFSAERLKGVDSTLKIQPAKLEDSAVYLCASSLGGLFGDTQYFGPGTRLTVL.

The chain combines TRBV7-9 with TRBJ2-2; 9 bases map to TRBD2. The germline V gene encodes CDR1 SEHNR and CDR2 FQNEAQ (reference sequence). The CDR3 contains 14 residues. V trimming: 5 bases; J trimming: 5 bases; junction bases outside the gene matches: 3. The CDR3 spells CASSRGLATGELFF. Here the CDR3 DNA reads TGTGCCAGCAGCCGGGGACTAGCAACCGGGGAGCTGTTTTTT.

J is TRBJ2-5 and V is TRBV10-1; TRBD1 aligns across 12 bases. CDR3 size: 17 residues. V lost 8 bases, J lost 2 bases, and 12 bases stayed unmatched. Per the germline V gene, CDR1 is WNHNN and CDR2 is SYGVQD (reference sequence). Written as DNA, the CDR3 is TGCGCCAGCCCTCCTCCCCGGGGACAGGGGGCGCAAGAGACCCAGTACTTC. It translates to CASPPPRGQGAQETQYF.

This chain connects TRBV19 to TRBJ2-1; TRBD2 agrees at 10 bases. With V trimmed by 3 bases and J by 4 bases, 3 bases remained unmatched. The CDR3 is 15 residues long. Looked up from germline, CDR1 is LNHDA and CDR2 is SQIVND (reference sequence). Here the CDR3 reads CASSIWTSGYNEQFF. CDR3 DNA: TGTGCCAGTAGTATTTGGACTAGCGGTTACAATGAGCAGTTCTTC.

The CDR3 nucleotides read TGTGCCAGCAGCCCCTTAGGGACAGGGGGGACCCAGTACTTC. Its protein product is CASSPLGTGGTQYF. This chain joins TRBV4-2 and TRBJ2-5; the match to TRBD1 covers 11 bases. The CDR3 extends over 14 amino acids. The trim removed 4 bases at V and 7 bases at J, leaving 5 bases unmatched. Germline CDR1 is LGHNA and CDR2 is YNFKEQ.

The rearrangement joins TRBV5-1 to TRBJ2-3; 10 positions match TRBD2. The germline CDR1 and CDR2 sequences are SGHRS and YFSETQ. The trim removed 0 bases at V and 6 bases at J, leaving 7 bases unmatched. The CDR3 has 16 amino acids. As DNA, the CDR3 is TGCGCCAGCAGCTTGGTTCTAGCGGGAGAGGGGGATACGCAGTATTTT. Protein sequence: CASSLVLAGEGDTQYF.

V and J are TRBV7-9 and TRBJ1-2, with D hard to call. Trimming left V 3 bases short and J 6 bases short, with 11 bases between. Germline V gene sequence: CDR1 SEHNR, CDR2 FQNEAQ (reference sequence). CDR3 size: 13 residues. The DNA of the CDR3 is TGTGCCAGCAGCTTTAGCCCTCCGGATGGCTACACCTTC. This codes for CASSFSPPDGYTF.

The chain uses TRBV19 and TRBJ2-2; a possible D gene is TRBD1 (6 bases). Germline V gene lookup returns CDR1 LNHDA and CDR2 SQIVND (reference sequence). Trimming removed 5 bases from V and 6 bases from J, with 10 bases in between. CDR3 length: 13 amino acids. CDR3 sequence (DNA): TGTGCCAGTAGTCTACAGGGTTCCGGGGAGCTGTTTTTT. Residues: CASSLQGSGELFF.